This T cell receptor beta chain derives from a study of T-cell reconstitution after alpha-beta-depleted transplantation in children. This clonotype was recorded many times. As yet, its antigen is unknown. Researchers prepared the TCRbeta library using unique molecular identifiers, the study reports. TCRdb fed the PCR reads into MiXCR, producing one record per CDR3 protein. The table lists a few hundred thousand distinct CDR3 sequences, 25% to 30% of them singletons. Findings and limits, study-wide: Reported findings indicate that, about two months after transplant, alpha-beta T cells came from several hundred expanded clones, which were derived from non-depleted graft cells.

In germline, CDR1 is SGHAT, CDR2 FQDESV (reference sequence). The CDR3 has 16 amino acids. J gave up 4 bases and V 5 bases, and 3 bases lay outside the gene matches. Sequences were derived from PBMCs, sampled before TCRalphabeta/CD19-depleted stem cell transplant. This sequence originates from a boy in the first two years of life with Wiskott-Aldrich syndrome, due to receive a stem cell transplant. This sequence joins TRBV11-1 and TRBJ2-2; 14 bases line up with TRBD2. CDR3 sequence: CASSMGTSGSTGELFF. CDR3 bases: TGTGCCAGCAGCATGGGGACTAGCGGGAGCACCGGGGAGCTGTTTTTT.